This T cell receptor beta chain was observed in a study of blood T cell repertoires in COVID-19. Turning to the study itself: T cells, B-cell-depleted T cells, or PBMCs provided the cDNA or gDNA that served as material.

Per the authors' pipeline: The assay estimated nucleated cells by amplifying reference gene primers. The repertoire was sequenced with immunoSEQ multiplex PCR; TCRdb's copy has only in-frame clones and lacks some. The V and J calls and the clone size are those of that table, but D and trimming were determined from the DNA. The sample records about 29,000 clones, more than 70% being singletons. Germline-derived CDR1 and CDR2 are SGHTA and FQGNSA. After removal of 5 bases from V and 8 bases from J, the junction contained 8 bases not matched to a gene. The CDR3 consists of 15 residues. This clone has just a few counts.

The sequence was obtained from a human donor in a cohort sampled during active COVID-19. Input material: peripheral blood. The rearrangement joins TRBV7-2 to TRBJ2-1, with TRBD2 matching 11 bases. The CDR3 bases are TGTGCCAGCAGCCTGACTAGCGGGGTGAACGATGAGCAGTTCTTC. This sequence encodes CASSLTSGVNDEQFF.